Listed below are T cell receptor beta chains from one sample, sequenced in a study of CD8 T cells in Susac syndrome. TCRdb analysed the immunoSEQ multiplex PCR reads with MiXCR anew, one entry per CDR3 protein. This sample has some 300,000 distinct CDR3 sequences; about 82% occur once, and the top ten carry roughly 0.21%. The sample consisted of CD8+ T cells from PBMCs. These receptors came from a human donor with multiple sclerosis. Both conserved end residues are part of each CDR3. D genes are given only for firm matches. Clone size is shown for a subset of rows, as once, few, many or a class of expanded clone.

>-|TRBV13|TRBJ1-1|once
CASSSPGDLNTEAFF
TGTGCCAGCAGCTCTCCTGGAGATTTGAACACTGAAGCTTTCTTT
>-|TRBV5-1|TRBJ2-3|few
CASRLSWADTQYF
TGCGCCAGCAGGTTGAGTTGGGCGGATACGCAGTATTTT
>-|TRBV6-5|TRBJ2-1|-
CASSYEGGRAFF
TGTGCCAGCAGTTACGAGGGCGGGCGGGCGTTCTTC
>TRBD1|TRBV7-9|TRBJ2-2|-
CASSLPRLDRSYTGELFF
TGTGCCAGCAGCTTACCCCGGCTGGACAGGAGTTACACCGGGGAGCTGTTTTTT
>-|TRBV29-1|TRBJ2-1|-
CSVEFVYNEQFF
TGCAGCGTTGAGTTCGTCTACAATGAGCAGTTCTTC
>TRBD2|TRBV29-1|TRBJ2-1|-
CSVCLAGGGASYNEQFF
TGCAGCGTCTGCCTAGCGGGAGGGGGGGCCTCCTACAATGAGCAGTTCTTC
>-|TRBV7-8|TRBJ2-3|-
CASSLYVASTDTQYF
TGTGCCAGCAGCTTATATGTGGCCAGCACAGATACGCAGTATTTT
>-|TRBV30|TRBJ1-4|-
CAWSPEVDAWTNEKLFF
TGTGCCTGGAGCCCCGAGGTGGACGCATGGACTAATGAAAAACTGTTTTTT
>-|TRBV7-3|TRBJ2-7|-
CASSGTHGFEQYF
TGTGCCAGTTCCGGGACCCACGGCTTCGAGCAGTACTTC
>TRBD2|TRBV5-4|TRBJ2-7|-
CARPGLAGGGEQYF
TGTGCCAGACCGGGACTAGCGGGAGGGGGCGAGCAGTACTTC
>-|TRBV7-2|TRBJ2-7|-
CASSLSWGPYEQYF
TGCGCCAGCAGCCTGTCCTGGGGACCCTACGAGCAGTACTTC
>-|TRBV5-6|TRBJ1-2|-
CASSLVGGQIYGYTF
TGTGCCAGCAGCTTGGTAGGAGGACAGATCTATGGCTACACCTTC
>-|TRBV7-7|TRBJ2-1|-
CASSLAEGEAYNEQFF
TGTGCTAGCAGCTTAGCAGAGGGGGAGGCCTACAATGAGCAGTTCTTC
>-|TRBV9|TRBJ2-3|-
CASSVDGKVPDTQYF
TGTGCCAGCAGCGTAGACGGGAAGGTACCAGATACGCAGTATTTT
>TRBD1|TRBV5-4|TRBJ2-7|few
CASSPSTGTGNYEQYF
TGTGCCAGCAGCCCATCTACCGGGACAGGAAACTACGAGCAGTACTTC
>TRBD2|TRBV6-2/TRBV6-3|TRBJ2-7|once
CASSQPKREAYEQYF
TGTGCCAGCAGTCAGCCCAAGCGGGAAGCCTACGAGCAGTACTTC
>-|TRBV5-6|TRBJ2-4|-
CASSFLGGLAKNIQYF
TGTGCCAGCAGCTTCCTCGGGGGCCTAGCCAAAAACATTCAGTACTTC
>TRBD1|TRBV14|TRBJ2-3|-
CASSPGQGSDTQYF
TGTGCCAGCAGCCCGGGACAGGGCTCAGATACGCAGTATTTT
>TRBD2|TRBV30|TRBJ2-1|-
CAWRLAGDRNEQFF
TGTGCCTGGAGACTAGCGGGAGATCGGAATGAGCAGTTCTTC
>TRBD1|TRBV7-9|TRBJ2-2|-
CASSLVPGQGAGELFF
TGTGCCAGCAGCTTAGTTCCGGGACAGGGCGCCGGGGAGCTGTTTTTT
>-|TRBV28|TRBJ1-1|-
CASSSDSHNTEAFF
TGTGCCAGCAGTTCCGATAGCCATAACACTGAAGCTTTCTTT
>-|TRBV7-9|TRBJ2-3|few
CASSLVSMDTQYF
TGTGCCAGCAGCTTAGTTTCGATGGATACGCAGTATTTT
>TRBD2|TRBV19|TRBJ2-7|few
CASSMTSGSPYEQYF
TGTGCCAGTAGTATGACTAGCGGGAGTCCATACGAGCAGTACTTC
>TRBD2|TRBV5-4|TRBJ2-1|-
CASSLPGGPSLGSYNEQFF
TGTGCCAGCAGCTTGCCGGGAGGGCCCTCTCTGGGCTCCTACAATGAGCAGTTCTTC
>-|TRBV28|TRBJ2-3|-
CASSLSRGRDTQYF
TGTGCCAGCAGTTTAAGTAGGGGCCGAGATACGCAGTATTTT
>TRBD2|TRBV10-3|TRBJ2-7|-
CATRLAGGLSSYEQYF
TGTGCCACCAGACTAGCGGGAGGCCTGAGCTCCTACGAGCAGTACTTC
>-|TRBV27|TRBJ2-1|few
CASSLYNYNEQFF
TGTGCCAGCAGTTTATACAATTACAATGAGCAGTTCTTC
>-|TRBV5-1|TRBJ1-1|-
CASSLGRTNTEAFF
TGCGCCAGCAGCTTGGGACGGACGAACACTGAAGCTTTCTTT
>-|TRBV7-9|TRBJ1-2|-
CASSNPGHSYGYTF
TGTGCCAGCAGCAACCCGGGACACTCCTATGGCTACACCTTC
>TRBD1|TRBV6-5|TRBJ1-2|-
CASSYAATGDNFYRGNYGYTF
TGTGCCAGCAGTTACGCAGCGACAGGGGACAATTTCTACCGGGGGAACTATGGCTACACCTTC
>-|TRBV5-8|TRBJ2-2|-
CASSPPAPTGDTGELFF
TGTGCCAGCAGCCCCCCCGCACCGACGGGAGATACCGGGGAGCTGTTTTTT
>-|TRBV27|TRBJ2-1|-
CASSFSPRAGEQFF
TGTGCCAGCAGTTTCTCGCCGAGAGCCGGCGAGCAGTTCTTC
>-|TRBV4-3|TRBJ2-7|-
CASSPLAWDEQYF
TGCGCCAGCAGCCCCCTAGCCTGGGACGAGCAGTACTTC
>-|TRBV11-1|TRBJ2-7|-
CASSGSSVQQTLGDEQYF
TGTGCCAGCAGCGGATCTTCGGTGCAACAGACCCTAGGAGACGAGCAGTACTTC
>-|TRBV6-5|TRBJ2-7|-
CASRPGQVILTEQYF
TGTGCCTCCAGGCCAGGCCAGGTTATTCTAACCGAGCAGTACTTC
>TRBD1|TRBV28|TRBJ1-1|few
CASSLVGGWAFF
TGTGCCAGCAGTTTAGTAGGGGGCTGGGCTTTCTTT
>-|TRBV4-1|TRBJ1-1|-
CASSQEPGGRNTEAFF
TGCGCCAGCAGCCAAGAGCCTGGAGGGCGGAACACTGAAGCTTTCTTT
>TRBD2|TRBV27|TRBJ2-3|-
CAKGLAEDTDTQYF
TGTGCCAAAGGACTAGCGGAAGACACAGATACGCAGTATTTT
>TRBD1|TRBV6-5|TRBJ2-2|few
CASSWDRSNTGELFF
TGTGCCAGCAGTTGGGACAGGTCGAACACCGGGGAGCTGTTTTTT
>TRBD2|TRBV9|TRBJ2-7|-
CASSASSGTSGKESQYF
TGTGCCAGCAGCGCCTCCTCCGGGACTAGCGGGAAAGAGTCGCAGTACTTC